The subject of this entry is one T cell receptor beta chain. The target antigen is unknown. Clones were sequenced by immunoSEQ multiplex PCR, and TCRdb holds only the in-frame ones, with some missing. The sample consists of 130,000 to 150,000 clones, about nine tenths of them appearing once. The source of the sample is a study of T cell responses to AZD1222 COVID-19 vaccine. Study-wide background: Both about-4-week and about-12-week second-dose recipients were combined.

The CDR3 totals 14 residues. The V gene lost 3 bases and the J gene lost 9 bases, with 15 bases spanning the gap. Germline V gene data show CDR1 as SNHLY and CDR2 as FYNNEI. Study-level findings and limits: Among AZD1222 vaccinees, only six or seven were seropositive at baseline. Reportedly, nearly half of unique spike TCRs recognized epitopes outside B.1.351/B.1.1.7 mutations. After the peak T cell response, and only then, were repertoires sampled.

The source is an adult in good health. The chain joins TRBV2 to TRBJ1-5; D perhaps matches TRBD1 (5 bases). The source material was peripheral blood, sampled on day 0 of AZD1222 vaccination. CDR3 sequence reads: CASSDTGPVPPQHF. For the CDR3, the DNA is TGTGCCAGCAGTGATACGGGACCTGTACCGCCCCAGCATTTT.